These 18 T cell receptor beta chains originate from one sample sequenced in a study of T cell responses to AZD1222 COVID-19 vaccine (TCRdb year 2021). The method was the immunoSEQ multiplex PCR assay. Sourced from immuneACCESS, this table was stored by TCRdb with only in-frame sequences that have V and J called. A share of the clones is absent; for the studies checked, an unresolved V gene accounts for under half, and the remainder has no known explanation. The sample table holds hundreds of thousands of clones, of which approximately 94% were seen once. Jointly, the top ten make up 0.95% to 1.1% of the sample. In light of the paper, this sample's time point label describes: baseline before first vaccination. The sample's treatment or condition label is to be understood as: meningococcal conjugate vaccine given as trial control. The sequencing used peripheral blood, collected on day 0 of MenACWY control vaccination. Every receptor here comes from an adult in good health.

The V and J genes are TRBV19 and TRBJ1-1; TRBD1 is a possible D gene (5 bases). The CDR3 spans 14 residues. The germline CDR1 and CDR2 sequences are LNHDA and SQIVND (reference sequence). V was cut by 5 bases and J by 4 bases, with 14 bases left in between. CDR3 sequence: CASSPGVRGTEAFF. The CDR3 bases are TGTGCCAGTAGTCCGGGGGTGCGGGGCACTGAAGCTTTCTTT.

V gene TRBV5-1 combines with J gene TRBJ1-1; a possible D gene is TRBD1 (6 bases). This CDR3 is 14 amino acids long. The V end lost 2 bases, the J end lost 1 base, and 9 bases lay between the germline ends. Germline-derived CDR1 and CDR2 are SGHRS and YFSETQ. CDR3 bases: TGCGCCAGCAGCTTCCAGGGACAGAACACTGAAGCTTTCTTT. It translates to CASSFQGQNTEAFF.

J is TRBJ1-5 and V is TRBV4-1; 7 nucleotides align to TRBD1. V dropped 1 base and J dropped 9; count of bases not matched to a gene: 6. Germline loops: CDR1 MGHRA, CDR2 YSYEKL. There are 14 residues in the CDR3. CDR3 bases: TGCGCCAGCAGCCAAGGGGACAGCCCGGGGCCCCAGCATTTT. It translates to CASSQGDSPGPQHF.

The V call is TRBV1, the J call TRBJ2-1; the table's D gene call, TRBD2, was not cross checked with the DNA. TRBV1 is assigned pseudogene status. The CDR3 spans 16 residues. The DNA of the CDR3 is TGCACCAGCAGCCAAGATCCCCCGTGCTCCTACAATGAGCAGTTCTTC. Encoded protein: CTSSQDPPCSYNEQFF.

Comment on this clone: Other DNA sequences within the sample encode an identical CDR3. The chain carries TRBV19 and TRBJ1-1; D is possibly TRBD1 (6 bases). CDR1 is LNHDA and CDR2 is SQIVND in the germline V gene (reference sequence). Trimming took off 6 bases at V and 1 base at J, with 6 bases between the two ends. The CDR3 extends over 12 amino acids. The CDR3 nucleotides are TGTGCCAGTAGCAGGGGGAACACTGAAGCTTTCTTT. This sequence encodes CASSRGNTEAFF.

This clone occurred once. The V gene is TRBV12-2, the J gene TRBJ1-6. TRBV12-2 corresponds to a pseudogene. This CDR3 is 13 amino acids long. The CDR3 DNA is TGTGCAAGTCGCTTAGAATGGAATTCACCCCTCCACTTT. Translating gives CASRLEWNSPLHF.

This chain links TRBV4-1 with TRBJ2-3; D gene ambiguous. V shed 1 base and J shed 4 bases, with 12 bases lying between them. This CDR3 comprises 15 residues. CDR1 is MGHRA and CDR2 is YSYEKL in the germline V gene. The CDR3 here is CASSQVPRIPDTQYF. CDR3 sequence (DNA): TGCGCCAGCAGCCAAGTTCCGCGGATCCCAGATACGCAGTATTTT.

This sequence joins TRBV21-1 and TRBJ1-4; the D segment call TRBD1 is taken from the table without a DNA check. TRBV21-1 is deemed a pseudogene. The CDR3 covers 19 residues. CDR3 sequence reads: CASSKGGPRTGEGNEKLFF. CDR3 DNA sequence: TGTGCCAGCAGCAAAGGGGGGCCGCGGACAGGGGAAGGTAATGAAAAACTGTTTTTT.

The CDR3 bases are TGTGCCAGCAACCGAGAGACAGGCCGCGGCTACACCTTC. Its translation is CASNRETGRGYTF. The chain links TRBV2 to TRBJ1-2; perhaps TRBD1 as D (6 bases). The germline V gene encodes CDR1 SNHLY and CDR2 FYNNEI. Deletions cut 7 bases from V and 8 bases from J, with 17 bases between. This CDR3 comprises 13 residues.

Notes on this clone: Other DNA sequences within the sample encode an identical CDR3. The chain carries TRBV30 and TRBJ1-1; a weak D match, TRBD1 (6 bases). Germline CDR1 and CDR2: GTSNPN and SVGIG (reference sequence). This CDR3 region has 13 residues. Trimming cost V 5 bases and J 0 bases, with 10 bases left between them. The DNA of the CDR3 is TGTGCCTGGGGTAGGGGGATGAACACTGAAGCTTTCTTT. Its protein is CAWGRGMNTEAFF.

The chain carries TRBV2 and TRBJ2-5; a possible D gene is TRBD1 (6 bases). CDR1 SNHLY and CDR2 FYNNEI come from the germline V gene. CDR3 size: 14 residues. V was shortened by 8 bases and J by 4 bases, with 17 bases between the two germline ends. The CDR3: CASLLGTTGETQYF. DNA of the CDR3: TGTGCCAGCCTTCTGGGGACGACAGGAGAGACCCAGTACTTC.

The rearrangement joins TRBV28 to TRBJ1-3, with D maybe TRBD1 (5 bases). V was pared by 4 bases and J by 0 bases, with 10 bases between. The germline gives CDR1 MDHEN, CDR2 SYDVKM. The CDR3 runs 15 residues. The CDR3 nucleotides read TGTGCCAGCAGTTGGGACGTACCCTCTGGAAACACCATATATTTT. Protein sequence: CASSWDVPSGNTIYF.

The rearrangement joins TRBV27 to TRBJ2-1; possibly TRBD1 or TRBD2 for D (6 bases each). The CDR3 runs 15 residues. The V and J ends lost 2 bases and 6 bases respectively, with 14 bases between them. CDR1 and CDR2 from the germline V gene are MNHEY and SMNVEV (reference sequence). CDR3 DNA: TGTGCCAGCAGTTTAGTGGGGGGCCCTACCAATGAGCAGTTCTTC. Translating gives CASSLVGGPTNEQFF.

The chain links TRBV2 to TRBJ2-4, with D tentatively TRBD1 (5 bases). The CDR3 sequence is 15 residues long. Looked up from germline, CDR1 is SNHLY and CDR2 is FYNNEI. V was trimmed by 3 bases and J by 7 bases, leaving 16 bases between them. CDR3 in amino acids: CASSDRAGNTNIQYF. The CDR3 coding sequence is TGTGCCAGCAGTGATCGGGCAGGGAATACGAACATTCAGTACTTC.

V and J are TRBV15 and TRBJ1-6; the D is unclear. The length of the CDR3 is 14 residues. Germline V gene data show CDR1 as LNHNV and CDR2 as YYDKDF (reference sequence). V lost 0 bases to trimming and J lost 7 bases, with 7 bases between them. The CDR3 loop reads CATSRDPQNSPLHF. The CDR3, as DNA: TGTGCCACCAGCAGAGATCCCCAGAATTCACCCCTCCACTTT.

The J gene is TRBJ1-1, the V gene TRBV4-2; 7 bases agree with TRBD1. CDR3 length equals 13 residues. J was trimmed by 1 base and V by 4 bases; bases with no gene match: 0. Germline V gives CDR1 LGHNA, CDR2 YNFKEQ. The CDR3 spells CASSRQGNTEAFF. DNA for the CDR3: TGTGCCAGCAGCCGACAGGGGAACACTGAAGCTTTCTTT.

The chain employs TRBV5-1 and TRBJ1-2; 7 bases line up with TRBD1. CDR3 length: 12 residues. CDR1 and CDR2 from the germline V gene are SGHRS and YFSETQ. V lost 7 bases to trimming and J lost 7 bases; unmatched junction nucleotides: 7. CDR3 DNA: TGCGCCAGCGAGGAGCAGGGGGTTGGCTACACCTTC. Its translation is CASEEQGVGYTF. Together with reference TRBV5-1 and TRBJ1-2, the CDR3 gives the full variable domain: KAGVTQTPRYLIKTRGQQVTLSCSPISGHRSVSWYQQTPGQGLQFLFEYFSETQRNKGNFPGRFSGRQFSNSRSEMNVSTLELGDSALYLCASEEQGVGYTFGSGTRLTVV.

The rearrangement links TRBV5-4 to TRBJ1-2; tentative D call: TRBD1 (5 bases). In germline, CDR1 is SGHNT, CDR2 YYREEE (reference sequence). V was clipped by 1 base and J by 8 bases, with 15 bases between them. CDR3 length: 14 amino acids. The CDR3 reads CASSLRGITEGYTF. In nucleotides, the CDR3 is TGTGCCAGCAGCTTGAGGGGCATAACGGAAGGCTACACCTTC. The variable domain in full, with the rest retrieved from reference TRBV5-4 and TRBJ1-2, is ETGVTQSPTHLIKTRGQQVTLRCSSQSGHNTVSWYQQALGQGPQFIFQYYREEENGRGNFPPRFSGLQFPNYSSELNVNALELDDSALYLCASSLRGITEGYTFGSGTRLTVV.